This T cell receptor beta chain was retrieved from a study of technical replicates of blood from a handful of donors. Points on this clone: An end of the junction does not agree with germline; a read error may underlie this.

Produced via immunoSEQ multiplex PCR; TCRdb's table is partial and in-frame only. The sample shows tens of thousands of clones, around 90% of them seen only once. The CDR3 sequence is 16 residues long. Per the germline V gene, CDR1 is MNHEY and CDR2 is SMNVEV (reference sequence). This chain joins TRBV27 and TRBJ1-2, with D maybe TRBD1 (5 bases). Input material: T cells isolated from PBMCs. The TCR originated in a human donor in good health. CDR3 region: CASSPTTPLTVYSYTF. DNA for the CDR3: TGTGCCAGCAGTCCCACAACCCCTTTGACAGTCTATAGCTACACCTTC.